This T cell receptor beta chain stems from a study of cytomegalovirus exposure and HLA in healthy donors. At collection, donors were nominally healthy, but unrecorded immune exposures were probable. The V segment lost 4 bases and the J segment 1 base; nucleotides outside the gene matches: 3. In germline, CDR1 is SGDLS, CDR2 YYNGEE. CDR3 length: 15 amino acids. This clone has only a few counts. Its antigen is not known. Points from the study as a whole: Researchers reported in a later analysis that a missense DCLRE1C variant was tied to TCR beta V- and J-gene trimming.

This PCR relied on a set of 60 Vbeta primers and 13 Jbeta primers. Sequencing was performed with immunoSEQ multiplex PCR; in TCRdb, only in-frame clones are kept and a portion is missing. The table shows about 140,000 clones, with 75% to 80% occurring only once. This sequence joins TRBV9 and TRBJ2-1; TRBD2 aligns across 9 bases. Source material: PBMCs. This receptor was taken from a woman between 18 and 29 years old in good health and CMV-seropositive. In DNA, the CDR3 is TGTGCCAGCAGCCCGACTAGCGGTTCCTACAATGAGCAGTTCTTC. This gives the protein CASSPTSGSYNEQFF. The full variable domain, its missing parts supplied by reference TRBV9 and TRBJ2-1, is DSGVTQTPKHLITATGQRVTLRCSPRSGDLSVYWYQQSLDQGLQFLIQYYNGEERAKGNILERFSAQQFPDLHSELNLSSLELGDSALYFCASSPTSGSYNEQFFGPGTRLTVL.